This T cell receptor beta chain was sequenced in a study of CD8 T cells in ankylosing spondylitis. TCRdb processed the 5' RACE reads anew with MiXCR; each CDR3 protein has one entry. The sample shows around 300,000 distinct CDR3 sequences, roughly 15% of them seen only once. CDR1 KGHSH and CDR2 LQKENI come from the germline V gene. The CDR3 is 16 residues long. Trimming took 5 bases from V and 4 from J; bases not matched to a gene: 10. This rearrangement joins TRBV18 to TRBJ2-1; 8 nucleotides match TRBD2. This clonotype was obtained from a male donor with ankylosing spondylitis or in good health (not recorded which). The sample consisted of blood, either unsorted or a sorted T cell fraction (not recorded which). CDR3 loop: CASSSWGLVSYNEQFF. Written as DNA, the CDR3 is TGTGCCAGCTCATCGTGGGGACTAGTATCTTACAATGAGCAGTTCTTC.